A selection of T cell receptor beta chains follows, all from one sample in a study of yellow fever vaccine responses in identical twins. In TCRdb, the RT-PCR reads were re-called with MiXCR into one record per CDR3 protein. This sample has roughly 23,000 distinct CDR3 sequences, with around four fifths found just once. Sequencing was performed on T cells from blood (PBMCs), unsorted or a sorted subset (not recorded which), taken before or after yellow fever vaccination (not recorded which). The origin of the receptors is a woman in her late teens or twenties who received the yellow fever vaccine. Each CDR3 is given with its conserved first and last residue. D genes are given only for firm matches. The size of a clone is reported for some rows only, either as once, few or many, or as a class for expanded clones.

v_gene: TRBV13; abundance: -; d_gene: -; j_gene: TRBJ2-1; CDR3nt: TGTGCCAGCAGCGTCGACAATGAGCAGTTCTTC; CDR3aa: CASSVDNEQFF
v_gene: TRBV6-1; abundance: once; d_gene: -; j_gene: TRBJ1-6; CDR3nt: TGTGCCAGCACCTCTGATAATTCACCCCTCCACTTT; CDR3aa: CASTSDNSPLHF
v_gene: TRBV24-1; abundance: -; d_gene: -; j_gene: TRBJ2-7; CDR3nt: TGTGCCACCAGTGATTCAACTGGGGGCTACGAGCAGTACTTC; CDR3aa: CATSDSTGGYEQYF
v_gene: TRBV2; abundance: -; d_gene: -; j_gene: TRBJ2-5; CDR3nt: TGTGCCAGCATGGATCCGGTGGCTGGGGAGACCCAGTACTTC; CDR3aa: CASMDPVAGETQYF
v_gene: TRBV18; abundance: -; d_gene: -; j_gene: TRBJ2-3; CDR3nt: TGTGCCAGCTCACCCGTCGCCTCAGATACGCAGTATTTT; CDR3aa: CASSPVASDTQYF
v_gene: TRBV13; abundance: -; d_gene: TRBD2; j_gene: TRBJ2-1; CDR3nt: TGTGCCAGCAGCTACCACCAGACTAGCGCAAAAGGAGGCAATGAGCAGTTCTTC; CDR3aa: CASSYHQTSAKGGNEQFF
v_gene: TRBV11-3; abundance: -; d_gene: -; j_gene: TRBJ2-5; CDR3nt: TGTGCCAGCAGCCGCGTTTGGGATGGGACCCAGTACTTC; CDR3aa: CASSRVWDGTQYF
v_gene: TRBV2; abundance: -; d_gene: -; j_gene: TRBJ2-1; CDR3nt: TGTGCCAGCAGTGTCCTAGAAAACAATGAGCAGTTCTTC; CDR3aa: CASSVLENNEQFF
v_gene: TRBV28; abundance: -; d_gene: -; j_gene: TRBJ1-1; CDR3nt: TGTGCCAGCAGTTTAGGGTCGAACACTGAAGCTTTCTTT; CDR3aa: CASSLGSNTEAFF
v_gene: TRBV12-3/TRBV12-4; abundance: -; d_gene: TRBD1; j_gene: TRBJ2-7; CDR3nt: TGTGCCAGCAGTTTATCAAGAGGACAGGGATCCCACGAGCAGTACTTC; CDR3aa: CASSLSRGQGSHEQYF
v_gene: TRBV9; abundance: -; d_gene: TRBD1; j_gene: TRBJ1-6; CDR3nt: TGTGCCAGCAGCACCCGGGACAGGGGTTTCGATTCACCCCTCCACTTT; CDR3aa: CASSTRDRGFDSPLHF
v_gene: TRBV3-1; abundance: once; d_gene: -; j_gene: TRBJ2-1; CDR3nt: TGTGCCAGCAGCCAAGTCGCCGTGTCGTACAATGAGCAGTTCTTC; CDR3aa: CASSQVAVSYNEQFF
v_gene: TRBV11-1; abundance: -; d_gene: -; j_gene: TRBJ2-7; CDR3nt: TGTGCCAGCAGCTTAGGGAGGACAGCTTACGAGCAGTACTTC; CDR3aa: CASSLGRTAYEQYF
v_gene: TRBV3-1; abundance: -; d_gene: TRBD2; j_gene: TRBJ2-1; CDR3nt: TGTGCCAGCAGCCCCCTAGCGGACAATGAGCAGTTCTTC; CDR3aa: CASSPLADNEQFF
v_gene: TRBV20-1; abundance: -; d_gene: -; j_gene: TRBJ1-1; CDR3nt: TGCAGTGCTAGATCGGTGGGTGAAGCTTTCTTT; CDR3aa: CSARSVGEAFF
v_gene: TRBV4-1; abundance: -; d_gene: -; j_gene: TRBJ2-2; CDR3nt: TGCGCCAGCAGCCAAGATCGAAGGTCTAGCAGCACCGGGGAGCTGTTTTTT; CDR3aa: CASSQDRRSSSTGELFF
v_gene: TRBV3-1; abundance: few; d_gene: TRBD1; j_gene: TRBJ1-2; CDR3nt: TGTGCCAGCAGCTCTCCGGGACAGGGTGGGGTAGGCTACACCTTC; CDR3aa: CASSSPGQGGVGYTF
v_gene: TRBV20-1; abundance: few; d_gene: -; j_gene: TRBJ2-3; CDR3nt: TGCAGTGCTAGAGATGGGCGGCGGGGCACAGATACGCAGTATTTT; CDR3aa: CSARDGRRGTDTQYF
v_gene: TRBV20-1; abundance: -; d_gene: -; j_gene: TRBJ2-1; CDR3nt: TGCAGTGCTAGAGATCAGGGACTCCCTAATGAGCAGTTCTTC; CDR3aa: CSARDQGLPNEQFF
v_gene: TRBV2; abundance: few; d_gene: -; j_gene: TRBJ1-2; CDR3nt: TGTGCCAGCAATGTGCAGGGTGACTATGGCTACACCTTC; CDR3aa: CASNVQGDYGYTF
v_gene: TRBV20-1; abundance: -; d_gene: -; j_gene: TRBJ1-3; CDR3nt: TGCAGTGCTAGCTCTGGAAACACCATATATTTT; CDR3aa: CSASSGNTIYF
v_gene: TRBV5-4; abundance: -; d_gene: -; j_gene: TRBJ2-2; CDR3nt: TGTGCCAGCAGCTTGGCGTTAGGGACCGGGGAGCTGTTTTTT; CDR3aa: CASSLALGTGELFF
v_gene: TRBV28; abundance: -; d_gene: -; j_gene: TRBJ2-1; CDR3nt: TGTGCCAGCAGTTTGGGGGCTAGTTGGTACAATGAGCAGTTCTTC; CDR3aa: CASSLGASWYNEQFF
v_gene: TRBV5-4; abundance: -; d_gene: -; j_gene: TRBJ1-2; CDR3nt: TGTGCCAGCAGCTTGCTGTCGGACTATGGCTACACCTTC; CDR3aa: CASSLLSDYGYTF
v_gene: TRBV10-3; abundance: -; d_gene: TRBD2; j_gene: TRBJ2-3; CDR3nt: TGTGCCATCAGTACAGCGGGAGTATTAACAGATACGCAGTATTTT; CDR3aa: CAISTAGVLTDTQYF
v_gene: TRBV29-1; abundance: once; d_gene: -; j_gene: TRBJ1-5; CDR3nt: TGCAGCGTTAGGCAGAATAGCAATCAGCCCCAGCATTTT; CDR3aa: CSVRQNSNQPQHF
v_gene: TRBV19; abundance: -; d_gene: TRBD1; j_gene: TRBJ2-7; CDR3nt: TGTGCCAGTAGTAACCCGGGACAGGGGCTAGATTACGAGCAGTACTTC; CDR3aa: CASSNPGQGLDYEQYF
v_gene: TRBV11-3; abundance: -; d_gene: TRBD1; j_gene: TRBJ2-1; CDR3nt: TGTGCCAGCAGCTTAGGTGGGACAGCGATAGCCCGCAATGAGCAGTTCTTC; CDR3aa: CASSLGGTAIARNEQFF
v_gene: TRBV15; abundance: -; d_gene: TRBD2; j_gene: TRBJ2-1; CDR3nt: TGTGCCACCAGCGGTCTTAGCGGGTACAATGAGCAGTTCTTC; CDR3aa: CATSGLSGYNEQFF
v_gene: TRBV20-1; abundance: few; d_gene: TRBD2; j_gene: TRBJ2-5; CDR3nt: TGCAGTGCAAGGGGACTAGCGGCACAAGAGACCCAGTACTTC; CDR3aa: CSARGLAAQETQYF
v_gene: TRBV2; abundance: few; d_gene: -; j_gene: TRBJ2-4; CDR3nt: TGTGCCAGCAGTGAATGGGGGAGGCCTGAGGACATTCAGTACTTC; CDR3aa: CASSEWGRPEDIQYF
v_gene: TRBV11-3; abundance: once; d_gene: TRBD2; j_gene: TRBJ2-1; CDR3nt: TGTGCCAGCAGCCCCCCGGGACTAGGAAATTACAATGAGCAGTTCTTC; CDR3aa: CASSPPGLGNYNEQFF
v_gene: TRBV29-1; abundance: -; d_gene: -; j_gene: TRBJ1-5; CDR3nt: TGCAGCGTTGGGCAGGGGCTAAATCAGCCCCAGCATTTT; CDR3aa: CSVGQGLNQPQHF
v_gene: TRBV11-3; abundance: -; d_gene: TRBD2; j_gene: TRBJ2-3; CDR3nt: TGTGCCAGCAGCGTCGGGACTAGCGGGGAAACAGATACGCAGTATTTT; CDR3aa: CASSVGTSGETDTQYF
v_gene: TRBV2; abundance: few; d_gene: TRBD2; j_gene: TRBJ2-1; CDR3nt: TGTGCCAGCAGTGACCAAATAAGCGGGAGGATCGCCAATGAGCAGTTCTTC; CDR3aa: CASSDQISGRIANEQFF
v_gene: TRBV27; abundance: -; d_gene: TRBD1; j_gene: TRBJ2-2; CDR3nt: TGTGCCAGCAGTTACGGACAGGGTATCGGGGAGCTGTTTTTT; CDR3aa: CASSYGQGIGELFF
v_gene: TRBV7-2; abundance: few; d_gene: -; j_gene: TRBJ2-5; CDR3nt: TGTGCCAGCAGCTTAGGCCTAGCCCAAGAGACCCAGTACTTC; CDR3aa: CASSLGLAQETQYF
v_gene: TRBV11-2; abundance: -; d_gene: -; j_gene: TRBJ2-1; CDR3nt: TGTGCCAGCAGCTTAGCCTCGGGCACGGCCGTTTTTTACAATGAGCAGTTCTTC; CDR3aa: CASSLASGTAVFYNEQFF
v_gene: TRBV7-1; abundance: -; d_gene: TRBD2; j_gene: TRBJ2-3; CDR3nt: TGTGCCAGCAGCTCTGTAGCGGGGAGCACAGATACGCAGTATTTT; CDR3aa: CASSSVAGSTDTQYF
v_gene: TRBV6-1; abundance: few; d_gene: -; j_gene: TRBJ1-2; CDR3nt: TGTGCCAGCAGTCGCCAGGAGGGGGGGGCCATATTGGGTGGCTACACCTTC; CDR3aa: CASSRQEGGAILGGYTF
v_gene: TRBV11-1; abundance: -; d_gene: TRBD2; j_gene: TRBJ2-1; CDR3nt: TGTGCCAGCACCATAGCGGGGGCCTCCTACAATGAGCAGTTCTTC; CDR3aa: CASTIAGASYNEQFF
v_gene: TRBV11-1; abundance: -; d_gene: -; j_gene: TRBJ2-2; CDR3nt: TGTGCCAGCAGCCCCGACTATACACTCGGCGGGGAGCTGTTTTTT; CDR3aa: CASSPDYTLGGELFF
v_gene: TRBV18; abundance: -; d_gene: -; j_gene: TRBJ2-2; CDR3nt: TGTGCCAGCTCACCACCCGGCGGGGTGACGAACACCGGGGAGCTGTTTTTT; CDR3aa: CASSPPGGVTNTGELFF
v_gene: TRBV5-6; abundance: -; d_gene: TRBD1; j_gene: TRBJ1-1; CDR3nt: TGTGCCAGCAGCTTACCGGGACAGGGGGTGTTGGAAGCTTTCTTT; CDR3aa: CASSLPGQGVLEAFF
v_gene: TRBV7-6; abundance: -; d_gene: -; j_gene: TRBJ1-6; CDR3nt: TGTGCCAGCAGTCTGGACAGTACCAATTCACCCCTCCACTTT; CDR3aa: CASSLDSTNSPLHF
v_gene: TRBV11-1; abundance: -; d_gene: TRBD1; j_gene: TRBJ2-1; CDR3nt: TGTGCCAGCAGCTTAGCACCGACAGGGAACAATGAGCAGTTCTTC; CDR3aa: CASSLAPTGNNEQFF
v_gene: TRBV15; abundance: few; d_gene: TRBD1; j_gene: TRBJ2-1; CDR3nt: TGTGCCACCAGCAGAGATGGAGCTGGACAGGGGGCGCTTTATGAGCAGTTCTTC; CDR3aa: CATSRDGAGQGALYEQFF
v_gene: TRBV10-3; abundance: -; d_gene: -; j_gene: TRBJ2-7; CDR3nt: TGTGCCATCAGTGAGTCCCAGGTTTCTTCCTACGAGCAGTACTTC; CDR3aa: CAISESQVSSYEQYF
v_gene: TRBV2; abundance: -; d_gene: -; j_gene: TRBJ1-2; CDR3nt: TGTGCCAGCAGAGGACAGTACTATGGCTACACCTTC; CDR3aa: CASRGQYYGYTF